These 13 T cell receptor beta chains came from one sample sequenced in a study of T-cell reconstitution after alpha-beta-depleted transplantation in children. Unique molecular identifiers were incorporated when the TCRbeta library was constructed. Via MiXCR, TCRdb re-called the PCR reads, giving one row per CDR3 protein. The profile shows hundreds of thousands of distinct CDR3 sequences, roughly 17% of them singletons. The specimen was PBMCs from the stem cell graft donor, collected from the stem cell graft. These receptors were obtained from a human donor who donated a stem cell graft to a child with acute myeloid leukemia.

This chain uses TRBV20-1 with TRBJ2-2; D remains ambiguous. V was cut by 3 bases and J by 4 bases, with 18 bases left in between. This CDR3 has 16 residues. The V gene's germline CDR1 is DFQATT and CDR2 SNEGSKA (reference sequence). The DNA of the CDR3 is TGCAGTGCTAGTCGAAGTGGGGTCGGCCCCACCGGGGAGCTGTTTTTT. Translation gives CSASRSGVGPTGELFF.

This clonotype has a count of ten or more. The chain uses TRBV4-2 and TRBJ2-5, with 11 bases matching TRBD2. The trim removed 3 bases at V and 0 bases at J, leaving 9 bases unmatched. From germline, CDR1 is LGHNA and CDR2 YNFKEQ. The CDR3 length is 18 residues. This CDR3 reads CASSQDLAGGPYQETQYF. The CDR3 DNA follows: TGTGCCAGCAGCCAGGATCTAGCGGGGGGCCCTTACCAAGAGACCCAGTACTTC.

To note about this clonotype: Mismatch with germline at one junction end may stem from a read error. The V gene is TRBV11-2, the J gene TRBJ2-6; 7 bases align to TRBD1. The CDR3 is 18 residues long. CDR1 SGHAT and CDR2 FQNNGV come from the germline V gene. CDR3 loop: CASSLTGTVNSAANVLTF. The CDR3 nucleotides read TGTGCCAGCAGCTTAACCGGGACAGTCAACTCTGCGGCCAACGTCCTGACTTTC.

The rearrangement uses TRBV27 and TRBJ2-3; D is uncertain. V lost 0 bases and J 6 bases, leaving 13 bases between the germline ends. The germline V gene encodes CDR1 MNHEY and CDR2 SMNVEV (reference sequence). The CDR3 extends over 15 amino acids. The chain's CDR3 is CASSLSIAGQDTQYF. The CDR3 DNA is TGTGCCAGCAGTTTATCGATCGCAGGTCAGGATACGCAGTATTTT.

In nucleotides, the CDR3 is TGTGCCAGCAGCTTGGGGTGGAGGTCGGGCAATCAGCCCCAGCATTTT. Its translation is CASSLGWRSGNQPQHF. V usage is TRBV13 and J usage is TRBJ1-5; D unresolved. Germline values: CDR1 PRHDT, CDR2 FYEKMQ (reference sequence). The V end was cut by 3 bases, the J end by 2 bases, with 14 bases between. CDR3 length equals 16 residues.

This chain links TRBV20-1 with TRBJ1-4; 11 bases fit TRBD1. V lost 6 bases and J lost 11; bases outside the gene matches: 11. The CDR3 totals 14 residues. CDR1 DFQATT and CDR2 SNEGSKA come from the germline V gene (reference sequence). CDR3 nucleotides: TGCAGTGCAACTTCCGGGACAGGGGGGAGGAAACTGTTTTTT. It yields the protein CSATSGTGGRKLFF.

The chain carries TRBV28 and TRBJ1-1, with TRBD1 as a possible D gene (6 bases). V gave up 4 bases and J gave up 0 bases, with 12 bases separating them. The CDR3 is 15 amino acids. Germline CDR1 MDHEN, CDR2 SYDVKM. The CDR3 DNA reads TGTGCCAGCAGTTCCGTCGGGGGCCTGAACACTGAAGCTTTCTTT. This codes for CASSSVGGLNTEAFF.

This clonotype has ten or more counts. This chain links TRBV20-1 with TRBJ2-1; 9 positions agree with TRBD1. The CDR3 contains 14 residues. CDR1 is DFQATT and CDR2 is SNEGSKA in the germline V gene (reference sequence). With 4 bases clipped from V and 2 bases from J, the junction kept 3 bases outside the gene matches. The CDR3 region is CSATTGGPYNEQFF. The CDR3 bases are TGCAGTGCTACCACAGGGGGCCCCTACAATGAGCAGTTCTTC.

This clonotype was counted at least ten times. The V call is TRBV7-3, the J call TRBJ1-1; D unclear. The CDR3 runs 15 residues. Per the germline V gene, CDR1 is SGHTA and CDR2 is FQGTGA. Trimming took off 1 base at V and 1 base at J, with 10 bases between the two ends. The DNA of the CDR3 is TGTGCCAGCAGCTTAAAAGGCAGATCGAACACTGAAGCTTTCTTT. Residues: CASSLKGRSNTEAFF.

The chain recombines TRBV5-1 with TRBJ2-5; the match to TRBD2 covers 13 bases. This CDR3 comprises 17 residues. V trimming: 2 bases; J trimming: 2 bases; junction bases outside the gene matches: 6. CDR1 is SGHRS and CDR2 is YFSETQ in the germline V gene. CDR3 nucleotide sequence: TGCGCCAGCAGCTTCGGACTAGCGGGGGAGATACAAGAGACCCAGTACTTC. It encodes CASSFGLAGEIQETQYF.

The genes are TRBV9 and TRBJ1-5; no clear D. CDR1 is SGDLS, CDR2 YYNGEE, per germline. Trimming stripped 7 bases from V and 7 bases from J, with 15 bases between. The CDR3 contains 13 residues. Written as DNA, the CDR3 is TGTGCCAGCGGCAGAGATTACGACCAGCCCCAGCATTTT. Translating it yields CASGRDYDQPQHF.

This clonotype was picked up a small number of times. The V call is TRBV5-2, the J call TRBJ1-3. TRBV5-2 is listed as a pseudogene. The CDR3 contains 18 residues. This chain's CDR3 is CASSLKTFQAISGNTIYF. DNA of the CDR3: TGTGCCAGCAGCTTGAAGACGTTCCAGGCCATCTCTGGAAACACCATATATTTT.

This clonotype has ten or more counts. V and J are TRBV20-1 and TRBJ2-7; possibly TRBD2 for D (6 bases). The CDR3 is 15 residues long. Germline CDR1 DFQATT, CDR2 SNEGSKA (reference sequence). Trimming shortened V by 3 bases and J by 0 bases, and 15 bases separated the two germline ends. This chain's CDR3 is CSARALAESSYEQYF. CDR3 nucleotides: TGCAGTGCTAGGGCCTTAGCGGAGAGCTCCTACGAGCAGTACTTC.